The T cell receptor (beta chain) under discussion was sequenced for a study of T-cell reconstitution after alpha-beta-depleted transplantation in children. Unique molecular identifiers were incorporated into the prepared TCRbeta library. TCRdb redid the calling of the PCR reads with MiXCR, one entry per CDR3 protein. The repertoire holds fewer than 550,000 distinct CDR3 sequences, over 9.5% seen once, with approximately 14% in the top ten. A word on this clonotype: What it recognizes is unknown.

Findings and limits, study-wide: Several hundred rapidly expanded clones from non-depleted graft cells reportedly supplied alpha-beta T cells about two months post-transplant. Some patients' high day-60 TCRbeta diversity was traced to surviving recipient T cells and thymic progenitors.

V shed 1 base and J shed 6 bases, with 14 bases lying between them. The germline CDR1 and CDR2 sequences are DFQATT and SNEGSKA (reference sequence). The CDR3 runs 14 residues. Here the sequenced sample was PBMCs, mostly from graft donor cells, taken 180 days after TCRalphabeta/CD19-depleted stem cell transplant. The chain combines TRBV20-1 with TRBJ2-3; D is uncertain. This receptor was taken from a female patient aged 2-9 years who had a stem cell transplant for aplastic anemia, so the T cells may come from the graft donor. This chain's CDR3 is CSARGRSIRDTQYF. For the CDR3, the DNA is TGCAGTGCTAGAGGGCGTAGCATTCGGGATACGCAGTATTTT.